The next 23 T cell receptor beta chains were all read from a single sample in a study of beta chain features in type 1 diabetes. The study reverse transcribed the entire isolated RNA, so it sequenced expressed TCRB transcripts. TCRdb's table, derived via immunoSEQ multiplex PCR, lists solely in-frame clones and lacks some. The sample holds around 330,000 clones, roughly 9.6% seen once. The specimen was naive CD4+ T cells from blood. These receptors came from a woman between 25 and 40 years old in good health.

Only a few counts were recorded for this clone. The gene calls are TRBV30 and TRBJ2-1, with D possibly matching TRBD2 (5 bases). The germline CDR1 and CDR2 sequences are GTSNPN and SVGIG (reference sequence). The CDR3 covers 15 residues. Between the trimmed V and J ends, which lost 5 bases and 4 bases, there was a span of 18 bases. CDR3: CAWYAAGWAYNEQFF. The CDR3 coding sequence is TGTGCCTGGTACGCGGCGGGCTGGGCGTACAATGAGCAGTTCTTC. The whole variable domain, filled in from reference TRBV30 and TRBJ2-1, reads SQTIHQWPATLVQPVGSPLSLECTVEGTSNPNLYWYRQAAGRGLQLLFYSVGIGQISSEVPQNLSASRPQDRQFILSSKKLLLSDSGFYLCAWYAAGWAYNEQFFGPGTRLTVL.

This clone showed up just a few times. The chain uses TRBV5-1 and TRBJ2-7; 9 nucleotides match TRBD2. CDR3 length equals 16 residues. Germline trimming cut 0 bases from V and 5 bases from J; bases unmatched to any gene: 9. Per the germline V gene, CDR1 is SGHRS and CDR2 is YFSETQ. The CDR3 loop reads CASSLVRREGPDEQYF. As DNA, the CDR3 is TGCGCCAGCAGCTTGGTCCGGCGGGAGGGCCCGGACGAGCAGTACTTC.

This clone has just a few counts. CDR3 loop: CAGFRTGGDQPQHF. CDR3 sequence (DNA): TGTGCCGGTTTCCGGACAGGGGGCGATCAGCCCCAGCATTTT. This chain links TRBV19 with TRBJ1-5; 11 bases are shared with TRBD1. Trimming cost V 11 bases and J 5 bases; bases outside gene matches: 8. Germline V lookup: CDR1 LNHDA, CDR2 SQIVND (reference sequence). The CDR3 is 14 amino acids.

The CDR3 loop is CASSQEDRGGYEQYF. The CDR3 coding sequence is TGCGCCAGCAGCCAAGAGGACAGGGGGGGGTACGAGCAGTACTTC. V usage is TRBV4-3 and J usage is TRBJ2-7; 10 bases align to TRBD1. Unmatched junction bases numbered 3, after V lost 0 bases and J lost 4 bases. This CDR3 is built from 15 residues. The germline gives CDR1 LGHNA, CDR2 YSLEER.

The chain couples TRBV21-1 to TRBJ2-7; the table's D gene call, TRBD2, was not cross checked with the DNA. TRBV21-1 is given as a pseudogene. The CDR3 is 13 amino acids. As DNA, the CDR3 is TGTGCCAGCACTGGACTAGCGGAGTACGAGCAGTACTTC. It codes for CASTGLAEYEQYF.

The J gene is TRBJ2-1, the V gene TRBV30; TRBD2 might be the D (5 bases). This CDR3 spans 14 amino acids. With 2 bases removed from V and 4 bases from J, the gap between germline ends came to 12 bases. Per germline, CDR1 GTSNPN and CDR2 SVGIG (reference sequence). This chain's CDR3 is CAWSKRSGYNEQFF. CDR3 DNA sequence: TGTGCCTGGAGTAAGAGATCGGGGTACAATGAGCAGTTCTTC.

CDR3 nucleotide sequence: TGCGCCAGCAGCTTGACTAGCGGCCGTTACAATGAGCAGTTCTTC. Residues: CASSLTSGRYNEQFF. The chain employs TRBV5-1 and TRBJ2-1; 8 positions agree with TRBD2. Germline V gene data show CDR1 as SGHRS and CDR2 as YFSETQ. The CDR3 sequence is 15 residues long. V gave up 1 base and J gave up 4 bases; unmatched junction bases: 4.

The V gene is TRBV11-2, the J gene TRBJ2-1, with D maybe TRBD1 (6 bases). Germline assignment: CDR1 SGHAT and CDR2 FQNNGV. The CDR3 runs to 13 residues. Between the trimmed V and J ends, which lost 3 bases and 7 bases, there was a span of 10 bases. CDR3 in amino acids: CASSFYRVNEQFF. The CDR3, as DNA: TGTGCCAGCAGCTTTTACAGGGTGAATGAGCAGTTCTTC.

This clone was seen more than once but under ten times. J is TRBJ2-5 and V is TRBV29-1, with D possibly matching TRBD1 (6 bases). CDR3 length equals 13 residues. The V gene lost 3 bases and the J gene lost 2 bases, with 10 bases spanning the gap. Per germline, CDR1 SQVTM and CDR2 ANQGSEA. CDR3 residues: CSVDRGIQETQYF. CDR3 DNA sequence: TGCAGCGTTGACAGGGGCATACAAGAGACCCAGTACTTC.

This sequence joins TRBV27 and TRBJ2-3; a weak D match, TRBD2 (5 bases). Germline V gene data show CDR1 as MNHEY and CDR2 as SMNVEV (reference sequence). With 3 bases removed from V and 1 base from J, the gap between germline ends came to 11 bases. This CDR3 region has 15 residues. The CDR3 DNA reads TGTGCCAGCAGTTTTACTAGGACTCGCACAGATACGCAGTATTTT. This sequence encodes CASSFTRTRTDTQYF.

This chain connects TRBV18 to TRBJ2-2, with 7 positions matching TRBD1. The germline gives CDR1 KGHSH, CDR2 LQKENI. The CDR3 totals 16 residues. V dropped 0 bases and J dropped 2; count of bases not matched to a gene: 3. The CDR3 is CASSPPTGANTGELFF. The CDR3 DNA sequence: TGTGCCAGCTCACCACCAACAGGGGCCAACACCGGGGAGCTGTTTTTT.

The chain combines TRBV5-1 with TRBJ1-2; 8 bases are a match to TRBD1. This CDR3 is built from 14 residues. J was trimmed by 6 bases and V by 2 bases; bases with no gene match: 6. Germline loops: CDR1 SGHRS, CDR2 YFSETQ. CDR3 in amino acids: CASSFAGGGNGYTF. The DNA for the CDR3 is TGCGCCAGCAGCTTCGCAGGGGGCGGTAATGGCTACACCTTC.

The V call is TRBV7-2, the J call TRBJ2-7; 8 positions match TRBD2. This CDR3 has 15 amino acids. Germline V gene data show CDR1 as SGHTA and CDR2 as FQGNSA. Trimming at V came to 5 bases and at J to 4 bases, leaving 10 bases not matched to a gene. CDR3 in DNA: TGTGCCAGCAGCCGGGGGGGCGGGAGTAAGTACGAGCAGTACTTC. Encoded protein: CASSRGGGSKYEQYF.

V usage is TRBV29-1 and J usage is TRBJ1-1, with TRBD1 identical over 9 bases. The CDR3 is 13 amino acids. The germline V gene encodes CDR1 SQVTM and CDR2 ANQGSEA. Losses at the gene ends were 2 bases for V and 11 bases for J; bases not matched to a gene: 9. The CDR3 loop reads CSVELRGQGIAFF. DNA for the CDR3: TGCAGCGTTGAACTAAGGGGACAGGGAATTGCTTTCTTT. Full variable domain (outside the CDR3, taken from reference TRBV29-1 and TRBJ1-1): SAVISQKPSRDICQRGTSLTIQCQVDSQVTMMFWYRQQPGQSLTLIATANQGSEATYESGFVIDKFPISRPNLTFSTLTVSNMSPEDSSIYLCSVELRGQGIAFFGQGTRLTVV.

The chain links TRBV9 to TRBJ2-3; 7 bases agree with TRBD2. Germline trimming cut 2 bases from V and 6 bases from J; bases unmatched to any gene: 9. The CDR3 length is 15 residues. The germline V gene has CDR1 SGDLS and CDR2 YYNGEE. CDR3 nucleotides: TGTGCCAGCAGCGTCGGGCGGGAGTGGGACGATACGCAGTATTTT. It encodes CASSVGREWDDTQYF.

The chain couples TRBV18 to TRBJ2-1, with TRBD2 identical over 13 bases. Germline V gene lookup returns CDR1 KGHSH and CDR2 LQKENI. The CDR3 sequence is 14 residues long. With V trimmed by 4 bases and J by 8 bases, 2 bases remained unmatched. Written as DNA, the CDR3 is TGTGCCAGCTCACGGACTAGCGGGAGCGATGAGCAGTTCTTC. It yields the protein CASSRTSGSDEQFF.

The rearrangement joins TRBV28 to TRBJ2-7; 8 bases align to TRBD2. The germline V gene encodes CDR1 MDHEN and CDR2 SYDVKM. The CDR3 is 15 residues long. The trim removed 7 bases at V and 2 bases at J, leaving 10 bases unmatched. CDR3 amino acids: CASTLSGSGTYEQYF. The DNA for the CDR3 is TGTGCCAGCACCTTAAGCGGTAGCGGGACCTACGAGCAGTACTTC. Based on the CDR3 plus reference TRBV28 and TRBJ2-7, the full variable domain is DVKVTQSSRYLVKRTGEKVFLECVQDMDHENMFWYRQDPGLGLRLIYFSYDVKMKEKGDIPEGYSVSREKKERFSLILESASTNQTSMYLCASTLSGSGTYEQYFGPGTRLTVT.

This clone has a handful of counts. The chain carries TRBV18 and TRBJ1-2; a weak D match, TRBD1 (5 bases). This CDR3 is 14 amino acids long. CDR1 is KGHSH and CDR2 is LQKENI in the germline V gene. V lost 3 bases to trimming and J lost 2 bases, with 10 bases between them. CDR3 nucleotides: TGTGCCAGCTCACCGACCACAGGCAACTATGGCTACACCTTC. Translation gives CASSPTTGNYGYTF.

The chain recombines TRBV7-3 with TRBJ1-1; 9 positions match TRBD1. The V and J ends lost 5 bases and 7 bases, in that order; junction bases with no gene match: 11. CDR1 is SGHTA, CDR2 FQGTGA, per germline. There are 15 residues in the CDR3. The CDR3 protein is CASSPGPGTGFEAFF. Written as DNA, the CDR3 is TGTGCCAGCAGCCCCGGCCCGGGGACAGGGTTTGAAGCTTTCTTT.

The chain is built from TRBV11-3 and TRBJ1-1, with TRBD1 identical over 8 bases. CDR3 length: 13 residues. Germline V gene data show CDR1 as SGHNT and CDR2 as YENEEA. V lost 3 bases, J lost 7 bases, and 4 bases stayed unmatched. The CDR3 is CASSFSDRDEAFF. In nucleotides, the CDR3 is TGTGCCAGCAGCTTCTCGGACAGGGATGAAGCTTTCTTT.

This clone has a handful of counts. The V gene is TRBV2, the J gene TRBJ2-1; maybe TRBD2 (6 bases). This CDR3 comprises 14 residues. Germline lookup yields CDR1 SNHLY and CDR2 FYNNEI. Between the trimmed V and J ends, which lost 7 bases and 4 bases, there was a span of 14 bases. This CDR3 is CASIPGAGYNEQFF. The CDR3 nucleotides are TGTGCCAGCATCCCGGGCGCGGGGTACAATGAGCAGTTCTTC.

The V gene is TRBV7-2, the J gene TRBJ2-3; TRBD2 might be the D (6 bases). With 7 bases removed from V and 8 bases from J, the gap between germline ends came to 16 bases. The germline gives CDR1 SGHTA, CDR2 FQGNSA. This CDR3 has 13 amino acids. The CDR3 DNA is TGTGCCAGCACCCCAGGAGGGAGGTTTACGCAGTATTTT. It specifies CASTPGGRFTQYF. The full variable domain, with the rest looked up from reference TRBV7-2 and TRBJ2-3, is GAGVSQSPSNKVTEKGKDVELRCDPISGHTALYWYRQSLGQGLEFLIYFQGNSAPDKSGLPSDRFSAERTGGSVSTLTIQRTQQEDSAVYLCASTPGGRFTQYFGPGTRLTVL.

This clone was observed a few times. The rearrangement joins TRBV12-5 to TRBJ2-1; 9 nucleotides agree with TRBD2. The CDR3 length is 16 residues. The V segment lost 1 base and the J segment 4 bases; nucleotides outside the gene matches: 5. CDR1 and CDR2 from the germline V gene are LGHNT and FRNRAP. The CDR3 coding sequence is TGTGCTAGTGGTTTGGATAGCGGGAGCGGATACAATGAGCAGTTCTTC. Translated: CASGLDSGSGYNEQFF.